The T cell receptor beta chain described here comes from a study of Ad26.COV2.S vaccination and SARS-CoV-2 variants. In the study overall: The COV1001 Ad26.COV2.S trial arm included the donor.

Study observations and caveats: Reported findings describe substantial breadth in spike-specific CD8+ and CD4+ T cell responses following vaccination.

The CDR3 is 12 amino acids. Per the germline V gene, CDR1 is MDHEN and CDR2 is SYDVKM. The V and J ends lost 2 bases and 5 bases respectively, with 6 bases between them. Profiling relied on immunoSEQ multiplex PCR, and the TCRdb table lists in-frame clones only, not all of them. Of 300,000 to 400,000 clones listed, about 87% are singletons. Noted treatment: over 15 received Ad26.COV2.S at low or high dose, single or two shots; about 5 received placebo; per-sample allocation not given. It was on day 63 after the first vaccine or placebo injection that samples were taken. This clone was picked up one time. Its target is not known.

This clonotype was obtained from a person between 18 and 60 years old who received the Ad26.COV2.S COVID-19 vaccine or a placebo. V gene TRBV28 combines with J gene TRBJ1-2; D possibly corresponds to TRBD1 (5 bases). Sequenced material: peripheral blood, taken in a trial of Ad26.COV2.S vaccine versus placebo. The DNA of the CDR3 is TGTGCCAGCAGTTTACCAGGGTATGGCTACACCTTC. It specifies CASSLPGYGYTF.